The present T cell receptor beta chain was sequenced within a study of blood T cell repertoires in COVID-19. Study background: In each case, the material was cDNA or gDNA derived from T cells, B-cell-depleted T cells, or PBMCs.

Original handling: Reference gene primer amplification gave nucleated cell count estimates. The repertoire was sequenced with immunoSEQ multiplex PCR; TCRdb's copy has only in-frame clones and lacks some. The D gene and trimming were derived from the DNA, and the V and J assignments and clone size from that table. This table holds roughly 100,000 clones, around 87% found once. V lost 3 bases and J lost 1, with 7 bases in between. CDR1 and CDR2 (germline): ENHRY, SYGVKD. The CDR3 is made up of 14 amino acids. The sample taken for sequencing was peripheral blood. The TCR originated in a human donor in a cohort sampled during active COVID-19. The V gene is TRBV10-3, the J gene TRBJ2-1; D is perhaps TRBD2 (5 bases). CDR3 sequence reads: CAISDDYSYNEQFF. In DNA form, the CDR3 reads TGTGCCATCAGTGATGACTATTCCTACAATGAGCAGTTCTTC.